This TCR beta chain was documented in a study of blood T cell repertoires in COVID-19. Method: immunoSEQ multiplex PCR; TCRdb's copy keeps in-frame clones and lacks some. Of some 350,000 clones listed, around 90% are singletons. Losses at the gene ends were 7 bases for V and 8 bases for J; bases not matched to a gene: 7. This CDR3 has 13 residues. The chain carries TRBV23-1 and TRBJ1-3; 8 bases align to TRBD1. TRBV23-1 is filed as an ORF, its function uncertain. The sequence was collected from a woman in her 30s with COVID-19, enrolled during active disease. Sequencing input: peripheral blood. CDR3 nucleotides: TGCGCCAGCATACCGGACAGGGCTGACACCATATATTTT. Translation: CASIPDRADTIYF.